What follows is one T cell receptor (beta chain) and its context. Its specificity is not known. cDNA libraries of TCR beta carried unique molecular identifiers. MiXCR, applied by TCRdb to the PCR reads, yields one record per CDR3 protein. This sample carries 160,000 or so distinct CDR3 sequences, 35% to 40% of them seen once, and the ten largest clones take under 30%. This sample stems from a study of post-analysis software for immune sequencing data. Study-wide findings and caveats: Elevated frequency relative to controls characterized several TRBV segments in patients, TRBV5-6, TRBV5-1 and TRBV20-1 among them.

This CDR3 region has 16 residues. V was clipped by 5 bases and J by 1 base, with 18 bases between them. Germline V gives CDR1 SGHTA, CDR2 FQGNSA. The V call is TRBV7-2, the J call TRBJ2-7; possible D gene TRBD1, 6 bases. The sequence was obtained from a girl aged 5 to 17 with multiple sclerosis. The source material was blood, sampled after autologous hematopoietic stem cell transplantation. DNA of the CDR3: TGTGCCAGCAGCCTTCGAGGACAGAGCCTATCCTACGAGCAGTACTTC. Protein sequence: CASSLRGQSLSYEQYF.